A single sample gave rise to the 19 T cell receptor beta chains below, sequenced in a study of T cell responses to AZD1222 COVID-19 vaccine. The assay was immunoSEQ multiplex PCR, and TCRdb's table has in-frame clones only and misses some. The sample contains approximately 260,000 clones, about 92% of which appear only once. Source: peripheral blood, taken on day 0 of AZD1222 vaccination. All receptors derive from an adult in good health.

CDR3 sequence reads: CASSPPGIPYEQYF. The CDR3 coding sequence is TGTGCCAGCTCACCTCCAGGGATACCCTACGAGCAGTACTTC. V and J are TRBV18 and TRBJ2-7, with a weak D call TRBD1 (5 bases). The germline gives CDR1 KGHSH, CDR2 LQKENI. The CDR3 extends over 14 amino acids. V dropped 3 bases and J dropped 2 bases, with 11 bases sitting between them.

This chain joins TRBV2 and TRBJ1-4; TRBD1 matches at 7 bases. V was clipped by 6 bases and J by 2 bases; unmatched bases: 6. Germline assignment: CDR1 SNHLY and CDR2 FYNNEI. The CDR3 is made up of 15 amino acids. The CDR3 loop reads CASRTIQGTNEKLFF. The DNA for the CDR3 is TGTGCCAGCAGAACTATACAGGGGACTAATGAAAAACTGTTTTTT.

The rearrangement joins TRBV5-4 to TRBJ1-1; 7 bases agree with TRBD1. The V gene's germline CDR1 is SGHNT and CDR2 YYREEE (reference sequence). The V and J ends lost 3 bases and 5 bases, in that order; junction bases with no gene match: 10. The CDR3 sequence is 15 residues long. The CDR3 nucleotides are TGTGCCAGCAGCTCCCGGGACAGAGGGGAAACTGAAGCTTTCTTT. This encodes CASSSRDRGETEAFF.

The V call is TRBV28, the J call TRBJ1-6, with unresolved D. The germline gives CDR1 MDHEN, CDR2 SYDVKM. Trimming stripped 7 bases from V and 4 bases from J, with 5 bases between. The CDR3 sequence is 12 residues long. The CDR3 nucleotides are TGTGCCAGCACGGGGTATAATTCACCCCTCCACTTT. Protein: CASTGYNSPLHF.

The rearrangement links TRBV28 to TRBJ2-7, with 8 bases lining up with TRBD1. The CDR3 runs 13 residues. With 5 bases clipped from V and 7 bases from J, the junction kept 7 bases outside the gene matches. In germline, CDR1 is MDHEN, CDR2 SYDVKM. The CDR3 reads CASSTGGVREQYF. CDR3 nucleotide sequence: TGTGCCAGCAGTACAGGGGGTGTTCGGGAGCAGTACTTC.

This rearrangement joins TRBV10-3 to TRBJ2-7, with 8 positions matching TRBD1. This CDR3 comprises 13 residues. CDR1 is ENHRY, CDR2 SYGVKD, per germline. V was clipped by 5 bases and J by 5 bases; unmatched bases: 5. The CDR3 loop reads CAISNGQGNEQYF. The CDR3 DNA sequence: TGTGCCATCAGTAATGGACAGGGTAACGAGCAGTACTTC.

The chain has TRBV5-1 and TRBJ1-1; TRBD1 agrees at 7 bases. The V gene's germline CDR1 is SGHRS and CDR2 YFSETQ. The CDR3 covers 15 residues. The junction had 11 bases not matched to a gene; V was cut back by 4 bases and J by 5 bases. This CDR3 is CASSRDEGAMTEAFF. As DNA, the CDR3 is TGCGCCAGCAGCAGGGACGAGGGGGCGATGACTGAAGCTTTCTTT.

This chain links TRBV19 with TRBJ1-3; 8 nucleotides agree with TRBD1. This CDR3 has 14 residues. Trimming at V came to 4 bases and at J to 4 bases, leaving 3 bases not matched to a gene. The germline V gene encodes CDR1 LNHDA and CDR2 SQIVND (reference sequence). The CDR3 is CASSRTGTGNTIYF. Here the CDR3 DNA reads TGTGCCAGTAGTAGGACAGGGACGGGAAACACCATATATTTT. Full variable domain (rest looked up from reference TRBV19 and TRBJ1-3): DGGITQSPKYLFRKEGQNVTLSCEQNLNHDAMYWYRQDPGQGLRLIYYSQIVNDFQKGDIAEGYSVSREKKESFPLTVTSAQKNPTAFYLCASSRTGTGNTIYFGEGSWLTVV.

The V gene is TRBV5-1, the J gene TRBJ2-3; 9 nucleotides agree with TRBD2. The germline V gene encodes CDR1 SGHRS and CDR2 YFSETQ. This CDR3 has 16 amino acids. Losses at the gene ends were 1 base for V and 2 bases for J; bases not matched to a gene: 5. This chain's CDR3 is CASSLSRGGATDTQYF. The CDR3 DNA reads as TGCGCCAGCAGCTTGTCGCGCGGGGGGGCCACAGATACGCAGTATTTT.

J is TRBJ1-2 and V is TRBV12-5; D may be TRBD1 (5 bases). There are 14 residues in the CDR3. Germline CDR1 reads LGHNT; CDR2 reads FRNRAP. Between the trimmed V and J ends, which lost 6 bases and 4 bases, there was a span of 15 bases. CDR3 amino acids: CASGLGLGGYGYTF. CDR3 sequence (DNA): TGTGCTAGTGGCCTAGGTCTGGGGGGCTATGGCTACACCTTC.

The chain combines TRBV5-1 with TRBJ2-7, with TRBD1 as a possible D gene (5 bases). V was trimmed by 3 bases and J by 5 bases, leaving 18 bases between them. The V gene's germline CDR1 is SGHRS and CDR2 YFSETQ. The CDR3 spans 15 residues. CDR3 sequence: CASSWAGSQGDEQYF. The CDR3 DNA sequence: TGCGCCAGCAGCTGGGCCGGCAGCCAGGGCGACGAGCAGTACTTC.

J is TRBJ2-7 and V is TRBV19; unclear D gene. This CDR3 spans 13 amino acids. CDR1 and CDR2 (germline): LNHDA, SQIVND (reference sequence). The V end was cut by 5 bases, the J end by 2 bases, with 10 bases between. The CDR3 region has the DNA TGTGCCAGTAGTGATAGGGCAACCTACGAGCAGTACTTC. Translating it yields CASSDRATYEQYF.

The chain combines TRBV5-1 with TRBJ2-1, with a weak D call TRBD2 (5 bases). Germline V gene sequence: CDR1 SGHRS, CDR2 YFSETQ. The length of the CDR3 is 14 residues. V was clipped by 7 bases and J by 0 bases, with 11 bases between them. The CDR3 sequence: CASSTGNSYNEQFF. The CDR3 region has the DNA TGCGCCAGCTCTACGGGAAACTCCTACAATGAGCAGTTCTTC. The variable domain in full, with the rest retrieved from reference TRBV5-1 and TRBJ2-1, is KAGVTQTPRYLIKTRGQQVTLSCSPISGHRSVSWYQQTPGQGLQFLFEYFSETQRNKGNFPGRFSGRQFSNSRSEMNVSTLELGDSALYLCASSTGNSYNEQFFGPGTRLTVL.

V usage is TRBV5-1 and J usage is TRBJ2-3, with 8 positions matching TRBD2. Germline CDR1 and CDR2: SGHRS and YFSETQ. Losses at the gene ends were 4 bases for V and 6 bases for J; bases not matched to a gene: 7. The CDR3 is made up of 14 amino acids. CDR3 loop: CASSQLAASDTQYF. The CDR3, as DNA: TGCGCCAGCAGCCAACTAGCGGCCTCGGATACGCAGTATTTT. Using reference TRBV5-1 and TRBJ2-3 for the parts outside the CDR3, the full variable domain is KAGVTQTPRYLIKTRGQQVTLSCSPISGHRSVSWYQQTPGQGLQFLFEYFSETQRNKGNFPGRFSGRQFSNSRSEMNVSTLELGDSALYLCASSQLAASDTQYFGPGTRLTVL.

V is TRBV19 and J is TRBJ2-3; D is unclear. The ends were cut back, 10 bases at V and 3 bases at J, with 11 bases in the middle. Germline loops: CDR1 LNHDA, CDR2 SQIVND (reference sequence). CDR3 length equals 12 residues. This CDR3 is CATALGTDTQYF. The CDR3 DNA follows: TGTGCCACAGCACTTGGGACAGATACGCAGTATTTT.

The genes are TRBV4-1 and TRBJ2-7, with D tentatively TRBD2 (7 bases). Per germline, CDR1 MGHRA and CDR2 YSYEKL. The CDR3 covers 16 residues. Trimming stripped 3 bases from V and 2 bases from J, with 17 bases between. In DNA form, the CDR3 reads TGCGCCAGCAGCCAGCTGCCCGGGGGGACACCCTACGAGCAGTACTTC. Its protein is CASSQLPGGTPYEQYF.

This chain links TRBV6-5 with TRBJ1-4, with a weak D call TRBD1 (6 bases). The CDR3 is 16 amino acids. Trimming shortened V by 2 bases and J by 4 bases, and 14 bases separated the two germline ends. The germline V gene has CDR1 MNHEY and CDR2 SVGAGI. The CDR3 bases are TGTGCCAGCAGTTACCTCAGGACAGCAATTAATGAAAAACTGTTTTTT. It yields the protein CASSYLRTAINEKLFF.

The chain carries TRBV2 and TRBJ1-2; tentatively, D is TRBD1 (5 bases). Germline CDR1 is SNHLY and CDR2 is FYNNEI. The CDR3 is 14 residues long. Trimming took 5 bases from V and 3 from J, leaving 13 bases between them. The CDR3 protein is CASSPRGRDYGYTF. DNA for the CDR3: TGTGCCAGCAGTCCGAGGGGCAGGGACTATGGCTACACCTTC.

The genes are TRBV5-5 and TRBJ2-7; D gene ambiguous. The CDR3 consists of 13 residues. Germline V CDR1 and CDR2: SGHKS, YYEKEE (reference sequence). Trimming shortened V by 4 bases and J by 2 bases, and 10 bases separated the two germline ends. DNA for the CDR3: TGTGCCAGCAGCGTGTCGGGCACCTACGAGCAGTACTTC. Translating gives CASSVSGTYEQYF.